This TCR beta chain emerged from a study of OX40 agonist ivuxolimab in advanced cancers. Findings and caveats of the study: Expansion of clones was among the lowest in partial responders at 0.1-3.0 mg/kg. Researchers did not determine the expanded peripheral T cells' antigen specificity. Within 6 weeks, CD4+ and CD8+ blood T cells expanded clonally at 0.1 to 3.0 mg/kg.

Trimming pared 5 bases from V and 8 bases from J, leaving 12 bases between. The germline V gene has CDR1 LNHDA and CDR2 SQIVND (reference sequence). The CDR3 has 12 amino acids. Of note for this clone: As yet, its antigen is unknown.

Data came from immunoSEQ multiplex PCR; TCRdb stores just in-frame clones and leaves some out. The sample lists approximately 58,000 clones, more than 75% occurring once. This receptor was taken from an adult with an advanced solid tumor such as melanoma, head and neck, liver or kidney cancer. The V and J genes are TRBV19 and TRBJ1-2, with D maybe TRBD1 (6 bases). The starting material was CD4+ or CD8+ T cells sorted from blood, obtained in a trial of the OX40 agonist ivuxolimab. For the CDR3, the DNA is TGTGCCAGTAGTGAACAGGGAACGGGCTACACCTTC. It translates to CASSEQGTGYTF. The full variable domain, rest sourced from reference TRBV19 and TRBJ1-2, is DGGITQSPKYLFRKEGQNVTLSCEQNLNHDAMYWYRQDPGQGLRLIYYSQIVNDFQKGDIAEGYSVSREKKESFPLTVTSAQKNPTAFYLCASSEQGTGYTFGSGTRLTVV.